Below are 18 T cell receptor beta chains sequenced from a single sample in a study of shared clonotypes between healthy human individuals. Method: immunoSEQ multiplex PCR; TCRdb's copy keeps in-frame clones and lacks some. The sample includes 2 million or so clones, 85% to 95% of them seen just once. Sequencing was carried out using naive CD4+ T cells sorted from blood. Subset given: CD45RA+ positively selected. These receptors were taken from a young man in good health.

This clone was observed once. The V call is TRBV6-1, the J call TRBJ2-5; 10 bases are shared with TRBD2. The CDR3 extends over 13 amino acids. J gave up 5 bases and V 8 bases, and 5 bases lay outside the gene matches. The V gene's germline CDR1 is MNHNS and CDR2 SASEGT. This CDR3 reads CASLAGGFETQYF. The CDR3 DNA reads as TGTGCCAGCTTAGCGGGGGGCTTTGAGACCCAGTACTTC.

This chain connects TRBV11-2 to TRBJ2-7; 9 bases map to TRBD1. The length of the CDR3 is 15 residues. Per germline, CDR1 SGHAT and CDR2 FQNNGV. Unmatched junction bases numbered 8, after V lost 5 bases and J lost 3 bases. The DNA for the CDR3 is TGTGCCAGCAGCCAGGACAGGGGATCCTTCTACGAGCAGTACTTC. Protein sequence: CASSQDRGSFYEQYF. Full variable domain (rest looked up from reference TRBV11-2 and TRBJ2-7): EAGVAQSPRYKIIEKRQSVAFWCNPISGHATLYWYQQILGQGPKLLIQFQNNGVVDDSQLPKDRFSAERLKGVDSTLKIQPAKLEDSAVYLCASSQDRGSFYEQYFGPGTRLTVT.

The chain combines TRBV7-2 with TRBJ1-5, with TRBD1 as a possible D gene (6 bases). CDR3 length equals 15 residues. Germline V gene data show CDR1 as SGHTA and CDR2 as FQGNSA. V was cut by 0 bases and J by 5 bases, with 11 bases left in between. This chain's CDR3 is CASSLATGLDQPQHF. The CDR3 DNA reads TGTGCCAGCAGCTTAGCGACAGGCCTCGATCAGCCCCAGCATTTT. Filled out from reference TRBV7-2 and TRBJ1-5, the complete variable domain reads GAGVSQSPSNKVTEKGKDVELRCDPISGHTALYWYRQSLGQGLEFLIYFQGNSAPDKSGLPSDRFSAERTGGSVSTLTIQRTQQEDSAVYLCASSLATGLDQPQHFGDGTRLSIL.

V usage is TRBV7-9 and J usage is TRBJ1-1, with 11 bases that match TRBD1. CDR3 length: 12 amino acids. V lost 5 bases to trimming and J lost 11 bases; unmatched junction nucleotides: 4. Looked up from germline, CDR1 is SEHNR and CDR2 is FQNEAQ (reference sequence). Here the CDR3 reads CASSQGQGAAFF. CDR3 nucleotide sequence: TGTGCCAGCAGCCAAGGACAGGGGGCCGCTTTCTTT.

The rearrangement joins TRBV28 to TRBJ1-1; unclear D gene. Germline V lookup: CDR1 MDHEN, CDR2 SYDVKM. V was cut by 7 bases and J by 0 bases, with 12 bases left in between. CDR3 length equals 14 residues. The CDR3 spells CASTWRGLNTEAFF. The DNA for the CDR3 is TGTGCCAGCACCTGGAGAGGACTGAACACTGAAGCTTTCTTT.

Comments on this clone: The identical CDR3 is also encoded by other nucleotide sequences in the sample. This chain connects TRBV28 to TRBJ1-5, with 9 bases fitting TRBD1. V shed 3 bases, J shed 2 bases, and the junction held 2 bases outside the gene matches. CDR3 size: 15 residues. The germline CDR1 and CDR2 sequences are MDHEN and SYDVKM. CDR3 loop: CASSLRTGGNQPQHF. In DNA, the CDR3 is TGTGCCAGCAGTTTGAGGACAGGGGGCAATCAGCCCCAGCATTTT.

This chain links TRBV28 with TRBJ2-3; D might be TRBD1 or TRBD2, each matching 6 bases. V was shortened by 5 bases and J by 0 bases, with 18 bases between the two germline ends. This CDR3 spans 17 amino acids. The germline V gene encodes CDR1 MDHEN and CDR2 SYDVKM. CDR3 sequence reads: CASSPSPGAGSTDTQYF. The CDR3 DNA reads TGTGCCAGCAGTCCCTCCCCGGGGGCAGGGAGCACAGATACGCAGTATTTT.

This chain connects TRBV27 to TRBJ2-1; D is unresolved. The CDR3 covers 16 residues. Germline lookup yields CDR1 MNHEY and CDR2 SMNVEV (reference sequence). Trimming stripped 5 bases from V and 4 bases from J, with 18 bases between. The CDR3 here is CASSPFLDWVYNEQFF. CDR3 sequence (DNA): TGTGCCAGCAGTCCCTTTCTAGACTGGGTATACAATGAGCAGTTCTTC.

Concerning this clone: Other nucleotide sequences in the sample specify the same CDR3. The gene calls are TRBV30 and TRBJ2-3; D might be TRBD2 (7 bases). Trimming pared 3 bases from V and 2 bases from J, leaving 9 bases between. This CDR3 has 13 residues. Per germline, CDR1 GTSNPN and CDR2 SVGIG (reference sequence). CDR3 sequence: CAWSGGLTDTQYF. The CDR3 DNA follows: TGTGCCTGGAGCGGGGGGCTCACAGATACGCAGTATTTT.

The chain joins TRBV29-1 to TRBJ2-7; no definite D call. This CDR3 contains 11 residues. V gave up 6 bases and J gave up 5 bases, with 11 bases separating them. Per germline, CDR1 SQVTM and CDR2 ANQGSEA. CDR3 amino acids: CSVADRDEQYF. CDR3 nucleotides: TGCAGCGTCGCGGACCGGGACGAGCAGTACTTC.

V is TRBV27 and J is TRBJ2-7; 9 bases are shared with TRBD2. The germline V gene has CDR1 MNHEY and CDR2 SMNVEV (reference sequence). With 7 bases clipped from V and 2 bases from J, the junction kept 12 bases outside the gene matches. The CDR3 spans 16 residues. CDR3 sequence: CASKLSVSSGAYEQYF. DNA for the CDR3: TGTGCCAGCAAACTATCCGTCTCTAGCGGGGCCTACGAGCAGTACTTC.

V usage is TRBV5-1 and J usage is TRBJ2-5; 7 nucleotides line up with TRBD2. Trimming cost V 6 bases and J 5 bases; bases outside gene matches: 13. CDR3 length equals 15 residues. Germline CDR1 reads SGHRS; CDR2 reads YFSETQ. The CDR3 DNA follows: TGCGCCAGCACCCGAAGGTGGGAGGGCCGCGAGACCCAGTACTTC. Translation gives CASTRRWEGRETQYF.

This clone has just one count. This CDR3 is CASSAVVMGSNEQFF. DNA for the CDR3: TGTGCCAGCAGCGCAGTGGTTATGGGGAGCAATGAGCAGTTCTTC. The V and J genes are TRBV7-2 and TRBJ2-1, with D possibly being TRBD2 (5 bases). V lost 5 bases, J lost 6 bases, and 17 bases lay in between. Germline CDR1 and CDR2: SGHTA and FQGNSA. The CDR3 runs to 15 residues.

With respect to this clone: A much larger clone is a single base away; this may be a read error. It is likely a read error, because the conserved phenylalanine at the end of the CDR3 is missing. The chain is built from TRBV12-5 and TRBJ1-6; TRBD1 matches at 9 bases. Losses at the gene ends were 3 bases for V and 9 bases for J; bases not matched to a gene: 9. In germline, CDR1 is LGHNT, CDR2 FRNRAP. This CDR3 contains 16 residues. CDR3 nucleotides: TGTGCTAGTGGTTTACGACAGGGGGATGATCGTTCACCCCTCCACCTT. It encodes CASGLRQGDDRSPLHL.

The rearrangement links TRBV11-2 to TRBJ2-7; TRBD1 matches 7 bases. V lost 5 bases, J lost 2 bases, and 9 bases stayed unmatched. From germline, CDR1 is SGHAT and CDR2 FQNNGV. The CDR3 extends over 15 amino acids. CDR3 sequence (DNA): TGTGCCAGCAGCCGTGACAGGGTCGGCACCTACGAGCAGTACTTC. This gives the protein CASSRDRVGTYEQYF.

The gene calls are TRBV6-5 and TRBJ1-4, with D hard to call. The CDR3 sequence is 13 residues long. The germline V gene encodes CDR1 MNHEY and CDR2 SVGAGI. Trimming shortened V by 6 bases and J by 2 bases, and 7 bases separated the two germline ends. This chain's CDR3 is CASSPVTNEKLFF. The DNA of the CDR3 is TGTGCCAGCAGCCCTGTGACTAATGAAAAACTGTTTTTT.

CDR3: CASSLGQGNSYEQYF. DNA for the CDR3: TGTGCCAGCAGCTTAGGACAGGGGAACTCCTACGAGCAGTACTTC. The gene calls are TRBV7-2 and TRBJ2-7; 8 nucleotides line up with TRBD1. Germline-derived CDR1 and CDR2 are SGHTA and FQGNSA. V shed 1 base and J 0 bases; nucleotides not matched to a gene: 2. The CDR3 extends over 15 amino acids.

The chain employs TRBV9 and TRBJ1-1, with D possibly TRBD1 on 5 matching bases. From germline, CDR1 is SGDLS and CDR2 YYNGEE. Trimming cost V 5 bases and J 0 bases, with 14 bases left between them. This CDR3 is 15 amino acids long. The CDR3: CASRALGTMNTEAFF. The CDR3 DNA follows: TGTGCCAGCAGGGCCTTAGGGACCATGAACACTGAAGCTTTCTTT.